The 9 T cell receptor beta chains below were found in one sample sequenced in a study of blood T cell repertoires in COVID-19. The data were produced by immunoSEQ multiplex PCR, yet TCRdb's version contains in-frame clones alone and is incomplete. The top ten clones hold 2.5% to 3% of a sample with roughly 250,000 clones, roughly 90% of them seen once. The sequencing input was PBMCs or T cells enriched from blood (not recorded which). These receptors were obtained from a woman younger than 45 with acute COVID-19.

The chain is built from TRBV7-9 and TRBJ1-4; 7 positions agree with TRBD1. With V trimmed by 4 bases and J by 5 bases, 7 bases remained unmatched. CDR3 length: 15 residues. CDR1 SEHNR and CDR2 FQNEAQ come from the germline V gene (reference sequence). In nucleotides, the CDR3 is TGTGCCAGCAGCTCAGGGGGACATCGAAATGAAAAACTGTTTTTT. It yields the protein CASSSGGHRNEKLFF.

This clone was found once. This chain uses TRBV15 with TRBJ2-7; the D gene is possibly TRBD1 (9 bases). V lost 4 bases and J 7 bases, leaving 20 bases between the germline ends. Germline V lookup: CDR1 LNHNV, CDR2 YYDKDF (reference sequence). The CDR3 has 15 residues. The CDR3 region has the DNA TGTGCCACCAGCATAGCGGGACAGGGTGAGAGGGAGCAGTACTTC. This encodes CATSIAGQGEREQYF.

The chain recombines TRBV5-1 with TRBJ2-5; 10 bases are shared with TRBD1. The CDR3 sequence is 15 residues long. V was clipped by 3 bases and J by 6 bases; unmatched bases: 8. Germline V CDR1 and CDR2: SGHRS, YFSETQ. CDR3 in DNA: TGCGCCAGCAGCTCCCTGGGACAGGGGTTGCAGACCCAGTACTTC. It specifies CASSSLGQGLQTQYF.

To note about this clone: Other DNA sequences in this specimen translate into the identical CDR3. V usage is TRBV10-1 and J usage is TRBJ2-3; 10 bases are shared with TRBD2. The junction had 3 bases not matched to a gene; V was cut back by 3 bases and J by 3 bases. The CDR3 consists of 15 residues. In germline, CDR1 is WNHNN, CDR2 SYGVQD (reference sequence). The CDR3 loop reads CASSDPGLATDTQYF. As DNA, the CDR3 is TGCGCCAGCAGTGACCCGGGACTAGCGACAGATACGCAGTATTTT.

The chain couples TRBV29-1 to TRBJ2-1, with 7 bases identical to TRBD2. CDR1 is SQVTM, CDR2 ANQGSEA, per germline. Losses at the gene ends were 0 bases for V and 8 bases for J; bases not matched to a gene: 7. This CDR3 has 14 residues. CDR3: CSVEDPLGGYEQFF. The CDR3 DNA sequence: TGCAGCGTTGAAGATCCGTTGGGGGGGTATGAGCAGTTCTTC.

The CDR3 loop is CASSSGLAGGPDTGELFF. The DNA of the CDR3 is TGCGCCAGCAGCTCCGGACTAGCGGGGGGGCCGGACACCGGGGAGCTGTTTTTT. This chain joins TRBV5-1 and TRBJ2-2, with 15 bases that match TRBD2. Germline CDR1 and CDR2: SGHRS and YFSETQ. After removal of 3 bases from V and 3 bases from J, the junction contained 6 bases not matched to a gene. The CDR3 spans 18 residues.

This clone was picked up a small number of times. The chain combines TRBV5-1 with TRBJ1-1, with TRBD1 identical over 8 bases. The germline V gene encodes CDR1 SGHRS and CDR2 YFSETQ. There are 15 residues in the CDR3. Unmatched junction bases numbered 9, after V lost 3 bases and J lost 5 bases. CDR3 sequence: CASSSRTGRSTEAFF. The CDR3 DNA sequence: TGCGCCAGCAGCTCCCGGACAGGGAGGTCGACTGAAGCTTTCTTT.

This clone has just one count. The J gene is TRBJ1-2, the V gene TRBV10-3; D not resolved. The germline V and J ends were trimmed by 3 bases and 2 bases, with 13 bases remaining between them. CDR1 is ENHRY and CDR2 is SYGVKD in the germline V gene. The CDR3 sequence is 15 residues long. DNA of the CDR3: TGTGCCATCAGTGATGAATGGGCAAACAACTATGGCTACACCTTC. Translating it yields CAISDEWANNYGYTF.

The V and J genes are TRBV2 and TRBJ2-5, with D possibly matching TRBD1 (6 bases). CDR3 length: 14 amino acids. Germline lookup yields CDR1 SNHLY and CDR2 FYNNEI. V gave up 8 bases and J gave up 5 bases, with 18 bases separating them. The CDR3 spells CASGGLGAVETQYF. The CDR3 DNA is TGTGCCAGCGGCGGGCTGGGGGCAGTGGAGACCCAGTACTTC. The full variable domain, rest sourced from reference TRBV2 and TRBJ2-5, is EPEVTQTPSHQVTQMGQEVILRCVPISNHLYFYWYRQILGQKVEFLVSFYNNEISEKSEIFDDQFSVERPDGSNFTLKIRSTKLEDSAMYFCASGGLGAVETQYFGPGTRLLVL.